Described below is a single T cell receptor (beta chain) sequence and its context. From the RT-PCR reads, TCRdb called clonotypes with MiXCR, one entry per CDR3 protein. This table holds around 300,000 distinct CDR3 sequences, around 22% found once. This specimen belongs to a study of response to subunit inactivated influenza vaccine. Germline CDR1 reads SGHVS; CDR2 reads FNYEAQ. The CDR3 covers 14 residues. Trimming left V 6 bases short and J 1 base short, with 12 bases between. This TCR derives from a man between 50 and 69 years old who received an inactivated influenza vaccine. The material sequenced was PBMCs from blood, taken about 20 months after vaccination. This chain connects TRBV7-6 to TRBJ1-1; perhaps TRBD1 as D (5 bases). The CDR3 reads CASSPTVQNTEAFF. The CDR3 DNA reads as TGTGCCAGCAGTCCGACAGTACAGAACACTGAAGCTTTCTTT.